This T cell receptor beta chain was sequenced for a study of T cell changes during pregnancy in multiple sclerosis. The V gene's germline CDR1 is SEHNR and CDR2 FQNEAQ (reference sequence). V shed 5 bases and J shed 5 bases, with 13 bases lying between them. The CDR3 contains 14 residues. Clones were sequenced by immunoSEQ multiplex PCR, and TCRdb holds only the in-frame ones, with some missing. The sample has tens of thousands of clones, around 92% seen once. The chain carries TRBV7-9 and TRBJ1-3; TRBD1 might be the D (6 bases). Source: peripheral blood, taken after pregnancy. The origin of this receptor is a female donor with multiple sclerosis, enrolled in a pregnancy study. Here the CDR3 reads CASSGGGGRNTIYF. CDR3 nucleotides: TGTGCCAGCAGCGGAGGGGGGGGGCGAAACACCATATATTTT.